What follows describes a single TCR beta chain. As yet, its antigen is unknown. The CDR3 is 15 amino acids. Germline V gives CDR1 SGHRS, CDR2 YFSETQ. Deletions cut 3 bases from V and 3 bases from J, with 12 bases between. These data belong to a study of OX40 agonist ivuxolimab in advanced cancers. Looking at the study overall: Partial responses occurred in three patients (one hepatocellular carcinoma, two cutaneous melanoma).

Profiled with immunoSEQ multiplex PCR; TCRdb holds only in-frame clones, not every one. The sample includes around 98,000 clones, roughly 85% of them seen just once. Study conclusions and caveats: At doses 0.1 to 3.0 mg/kg, CD4+ and CD8+ clones expanded. The study did not work out the antigen specificity of the expanded peripheral T cells.

This chain connects TRBV5-1 to TRBJ2-2; TRBD1 is a possible D gene (6 bases). The sequence derives from an adult with an advanced solid tumor such as melanoma, head and neck, liver or kidney cancer. The starting material was CD4+ or CD8+ T cells sorted from blood, obtained in a trial of the OX40 agonist ivuxolimab. The CDR3 DNA follows: TGCGCCAGCAGCTCCGGGACAATCCACACCGGGGAGCTGTTTTTT. As protein: CASSSGTIHTGELFF.